The rows below give T cell receptor beta chains drawn from one sample of a study of shared clonotypes between healthy human individuals. Clones were read by immunoSEQ multiplex PCR, and TCRdb kept only the in-frame ones, dropping some. The sample consists of about 580,000 clones, about 98% of them appearing once. What was sequenced was naive CD8+ T cells sorted from blood. Source of these receptors: a man aged 25 to 40 in good health. CDR3s include the opening cysteine and the closing phenylalanine or tryptophan. The order of the fields is clone size, CDR3 length, J gene, V gene, D gene, CDR3 protein. The D gene is left open where the match is weak. The size entry is marked missing in some rows and otherwise reads once, few, many or a size class.

. | 14 | TRBJ2-5 | TRBV25-1 | TRBD1 | CASSEDRVQETQYF
. | 16 | TRBJ1-4 | TRBV2 | . | CASSDWSATGHEKLFF
. | 13 | TRBJ2-3 | TRBV6-6 | . | CASTHGGTDTQYF
. | 11 | TRBJ1-2 | TRBV27 | . | CASSTGYGYTF
. | 16 | TRBJ2-1 | TRBV18 | . | CASSPTERSSYNEQFF
once | 14 | TRBJ2-7 | TRBV4-1 | TRBD2 | CASSHPGLAPEQYF
. | 13 | TRBJ2-7 | TRBV6-5 | . | CASRRDGIYEQYF
. | 14 | TRBJ2-7 | TRBV4-1 | . | CASSQVGSSYEQYF
. | 15 | TRBJ2-1 | TRBV2 | . | CASSEAPGANNEQFF
. | 12 | TRBJ2-7 | TRBV7-8 | . | CASSLPGYEQYF
once | 15 | TRBJ2-1 | TRBV9 | TRBD1 | CASSVGTASYNEQFF
once | 12 | TRBJ2-4 | TRBV7-9 | TRBD1 | CASSLAVGQRHF
few | 12 | TRBJ2-1 | TRBV6-5 | . | CASSYPGNEQFF
. | 11 | TRBJ1-1 | TRBV27 | . | CATHSRQEAFF
once | 15 | TRBJ2-1 | TRBV4-3 | . | CASSPDSATYNEQFF
. | 15 | TRBJ2-7 | TRBV11-2 | . | CASSLVQGSPYEQYF
. | 17 | TRBJ2-2 | TRBV11-2 | TRBD2 | CASSLRVGIAGLGELFF
. | 14 | TRBJ2-7 | TRBV27 | . | CATAPGKGPYEQYF
. | 19 | TRBJ2-1 | TRBV7-2 | TRBD2 | CASSSPGTTSGLLHNEQFF
. | 12 | TRBJ2-7 | TRBV9 | . | CASSKGGHEQYF
. | 15 | TRBJ2-2 | TRBV7-9 | . | CASSLQPANTGELFF
. | 15 | TRBJ2-7 | TRBV5-4 | TRBD2 | CASSSGLAGEGEQYF
. | 16 | TRBJ2-5 | TRBV13 | TRBD2 | CASSRYSGNDQETQYF
. | 16 | TRBJ2-1 | TRBV10-3 | TRBD2 | CAISEGAGEAYNEQFF
. | 14 | TRBJ2-3 | TRBV7-8 | . | CASRDQRGADTQYF
. | 18 | TRBJ1-1 | TRBV5-1 | . | CASSTDQGDLDMNTEAFF
once | 13 | TRBJ1-2 | TRBV28 | . | CASSPRVSSGYTF
. | 16 | TRBJ2-2 | TRBV27 | TRBD2 | CASSLSLGLAGLGLFF
few | 15 | TRBJ1-2 | TRBV11-2 | . | CASIPPGGILQGYTF
. | 12 | TRBJ2-7 | TRBV29-1 | . | CSAWDQGGEQYF
. | 17 | TRBJ2-1 | TRBV10-3 | . | CAISELRLGGPNNEQFF
. | 16 | TRBJ1-5 | TRBV15 | . | CATSRDKRGTNQPQHF
. | 10 | TRBJ2-5 | TRBV20-1 | . | CSAPQETQYF
once | 14 | TRBJ1-5 | TRBV6-1 | TRBD1 | CASSGDRVDQPQHF
. | 14 | TRBJ1-2 | TRBV30 | TRBD1 | CAWSGPTGHYGYTF
. | 13 | TRBJ2-1 | TRBV18 | . | CASSTDRANEQFF
. | 14 | TRBJ2-1 | TRBV27 | . | CASSLGGAYNEQFF